This T cell receptor (beta chain) appears in the sequencing data of a study of cytomegalovirus exposure and HLA in healthy donors. Study-wide results and limits: Presence/absence analyses rested on an assumption that sequencing depth was roughly uniform across donors. Immune exposure was documented only through CMV serostatus. Later on, a genetic analysis was performed. It linked a missense variant in DCLRE1C with V- and J-gene trimming of TCR beta.

Primers for the PCR totalled 60 Vbeta and 13 Jbeta. Assay: immunoSEQ multiplex PCR; the TCRdb copy retains only in-frame clones and omits some. The sample holds 80,000 to 95,000 clones, 64% seen once. With regard to this clone: Its target is not known.

The CDR3 length is 14 residues. The chain combines TRBV21-1 with TRBJ1-2. TRBV21-1 is designated a pseudogene. The sample comprised PBMCs. This TCR came from a human donor in good health. The CDR3 DNA sequence: TGTGCCAGCAGCCCATCCTGGGGAGTGTATGGCTACACCTTC. It translates to CASSPSWGVYGYTF.